A selection of T cell receptor beta chains follows, all from one sample in a study of Ad26.COV2.S vaccination and SARS-CoV-2 variants. The repertoire was sequenced with immunoSEQ multiplex PCR; TCRdb's copy has only in-frame clones and lacks some. Of about 450,000 clones listed, 75% to 90% are singletons. Sequenced material: peripheral blood, taken in a trial of Ad26.COV2.S vaccine versus placebo. The source is a person aged 18 to 65 who received the Ad26.COV2.S COVID-19 vaccine or a placebo. Each CDR3 is given without its conserved first and last residue.

J gene	V gene	CDR3 protein
TRBJ1-6	TRBV19	ASQMRAYNSPLH
TRBJ2-7	TRBV6-5	ASSPQGTPDEQY
TRBJ1-3	TRBV4-2	ASSPGFRGEAMAGNTIY
TRBJ1-1	TRBV2	ASSRERKNTEAF
TRBJ1-3	TRBV9	ASSVAPGSGNTIY
TRBJ1-4	TRBV19	ASSIEVWGTNEKLF
TRBJ1-1	TRBV7-2	ASSFDQNTEAF
TRBJ2-1	TRBV27	ASSFGLAGVRNEQF
TRBJ2-7	TRBV5-1	ASSLAPDYEQY
TRBJ2-1	TRBV5-4	ASSLVRGDEQF
TRBJ1-1	TRBV11-3	ASSLGHRNTEAF
TRBJ2-5	TRBV3-1/TRBV3-2	ASSQGSGGHLQETQY
TRBJ2-7	TRBV6-5	ASSSPGHTYEQY
TRBJ1-4	TRBV9	ASSVGGPREKLF
TRBJ2-7	TRBV7-2	ASSLGTGGVSYEQY
TRBJ1-4	TRBV6-6	ASSYSQTNEKLF